These T cell receptor beta chains were read from a single sample in a study of T-cell memory formation after mild COVID-19. TCRdb called the 5' RACE reads again in MiXCR, with one record for every CDR3 protein. The data show about 250,000 distinct CDR3 sequences, roughly 15% seen once. The sequenced sample was PBMCs or a T cell subset sorted from them (not recorded which). These receptors originate from a young man who had mild COVID-19 (a few samples of this study predate the infection). Cell type and time point are not known. The CDR3 runs from the conserved cysteine through the conserved F or W. The order of the fields is D gene, J gene, clone size, V gene, CDR3 protein, CDR3 DNA. D genes are given only for firm matches. Clone size is not always given. Where it is, it says once, few, many or a class for expanded clones.

TRBD2 TRBJ2-7 few TRBV4-1 CASSPGLAYRSSYEQYF TGCGCCAGCAGCCCGGGACTAGCTTACAGGAGCTCCTACGAGCAGTACTTC
. TRBJ1-1 many TRBV3-1 CASSQSSGMNTEAFF TGTGCCAGCAGCCAAAGCTCAGGGATGAACACTGAAGCTTTCTTT
. TRBJ2-1 few TRBV24-1 CATSESGRGEQFF TGTGCCACCAGTGAATCGGGACGGGGTGAGCAGTTCTTC
. TRBJ2-7 . TRBV7-2 CASSFVKASYEQYF TGTGCCAGCAGCTTCGTGAAGGCCTCCTACGAGCAGTACTTC
TRBD1 TRBJ2-3 . TRBV5-1 CASGPQGAADTQYF TGCGCCAGCGGTCCGCAGGGGGCAGCAGATACGCAGTATTTT
. TRBJ1-2 . TRBV12-3/TRBV12-4 CASSRDNRGYTF TGTGCCAGCAGCCGGGACAATCGTGGCTACACCTTC
TRBD1 TRBJ2-7 few TRBV11-2 CASIPLPRGRKEQYF TGTGCCAGCATCCCCCTGCCCAGGGGGCGAAAAGAGCAGTACTTC
. TRBJ2-3 . TRBV6-5 CASSYGAGRGADTQYF TGTGCCAGCAGTTACGGTGCAGGGAGAGGGGCAGATACGCAGTATTTT
TRBD1 TRBJ1-4 few TRBV3-1 CASTLDRGEDRLFF TGTGCCAGCACCCTGGACAGGGGTGAGGATCGACTGTTTTTT
. TRBJ1-5 many TRBV11-2 CASSLVPGRQPQHF TGTGCCAGCAGCTTAGTGCCGGGGAGGCAGCCCCAGCATTTT
TRBD1 TRBJ2-2 . TRBV5-6 CASSSYRGPVTGELFF TGTGCCAGCAGCTCATACAGGGGGCCGGTCACCGGGGAGCTGTTTTTT
TRBD2 TRBJ2-5 . TRBV3-1 CASSQIASGEFQETQYF TGTGCCAGCAGCCAGATAGCTAGCGGGGAGTTCCAAGAGACCCAGTACTTC
TRBD1 TRBJ2-5 few TRBV5-4 CASSQQGAAETQYF TGTGCCAGCAGCCAACAGGGGGCTGCAGAGACCCAGTACTTC
. TRBJ1-2 many TRBV5-1 CASSLATANYGYTF TGCGCCAGCAGCTTGGCCACGGCTAACTATGGCTACACCTTC
. TRBJ2-3 few TRBV6-2/TRBV6-3 CAGGDTGLDTQYF TGTGCCGGAGGGGATACAGGGCTTGATACGCAGTATTTT
. TRBJ2-2 many TRBV4-3 CASSQDFGVTGWSGELFF TGCGCCAGCAGCCAAGATTTTGGGGTAACAGGATGGTCCGGGGAGCTGTTTTTT
TRBD1 TRBJ2-1 many TRBV12-3/TRBV12-4 CASSSTGGWVRNEQFF TGTGCCAGCAGCTCGACAGGGGGTTGGGTACGCAATGAGCAGTTCTTC
TRBD1 TRBJ1-2 few TRBV3-1 CASSQGSGGHGYGYTF TGTGCCAGCAGCCAAGGCTCAGGGGGGCATGGCTATGGCTACACCTTC
. TRBJ2-7 . TRBV8-2 CVQVLGGFSYEQYF TGTGTGCAAGTTCTTGGGGGATTCTCCTACGAGCAGTACTTC
. TRBJ2-7 . TRBV18 CASSPPRGWDEQYF TGTGCCAGCTCCCCCCCCAGGGGCTGGGACGAGCAGTACTTC
TRBD1 TRBJ1-1 . TRBV10-2 CASSDTGGAFQAFF TGCGCCAGCAGTGATACAGGGGGCGCGTTCCAAGCTTTCTTT
. TRBJ2-5 few TRBV7-8 CASSLGRGMRETQYF TGTGCCAGCAGCTTAGGGCGGGGAATGAGGGAGACCCAGTACTTC
. TRBJ2-1 few TRBV11-2 CASGPISDWTYNEQFF TGTGCCAGCGGGCCAATTTCGGACTGGACTTACAATGAGCAGTTCTTC
TRBD1 TRBJ2-2 few TRBV5-1 CASSIGQGNSGTGELFF TGCGCCAGCAGCATCGGACAGGGTAACTCGGGCACCGGGGAGCTGTTTTTT
. TRBJ2-7 few TRBV7-8 CASSLVALYEQYF TGTGCCAGCAGCTTAGTCGCACTATACGAGCAGTACTTC
TRBD1 TRBJ1-3 few TRBV4-1 CASSRQGPSSGNTIYF TGCGCCAGCAGTAGACAGGGGCCGAGCTCTGGAAACACCATATATTTT
TRBD2 TRBJ2-7 . TRBV9 CASSVSGTASYEQYF TGTGCCAGCAGCGTCAGCGGGACGGCCTCCTACGAGCAGTACTTC
. TRBJ1-1 many TRBV4-1 CASSQGGGGTEAFF TGCGCCAGCAGCCAGGGAGGGGGTGGCACTGAAGCTTTCTTT